The 5 T cell receptor beta chains presented below share a single source sample, sequenced in a study of blood T cell repertoires in COVID-19. Assay: immunoSEQ multiplex PCR; the TCRdb copy retains only in-frame clones and omits some. The sample lists about 190,000 clones; approximately 91% were seen once. The source material was peripheral blood. Receptors originate from a man aged 25 to 40 with acute or convalescent COVID-19.

The chain carries TRBV27 and TRBJ2-7; 12 bases fit TRBD2. CDR3 length equals 16 residues. The J segment lost 4 bases and the V segment lost 4 bases, leaving 8 bases of the junction unmatched. Germline V gene lookup returns CDR1 MNHEY and CDR2 SMNVEV (reference sequence). CDR3 bases: TGTGCCAGCAGTTACTTTTCGGGACTAGCGGGTTACGAGCAGTACTTC. Protein product: CASSYFSGLAGYEQYF.

V usage is TRBV6-5 and J usage is TRBJ1-3; 10 positions match TRBD1. Per the germline V gene, CDR1 is MNHEY and CDR2 is SVGAGI. This CDR3 contains 15 residues. V lost 6 bases and J lost 4; bases outside the gene matches: 6. The CDR3 DNA reads TGTGCCAGCAGCCGACAGGGGGCTATGGGAAACACCATATATTTT. Translation: CASSRQGAMGNTIYF.

The chain recombines TRBV7-9 with TRBJ2-7; 9 bases fit TRBD2. This CDR3 spans 14 amino acids. J lost 5 bases, V lost 3 bases, and 5 bases had no gene match. The germline CDR1 and CDR2 sequences are SEHNR and FQNEAQ (reference sequence). This CDR3 is CASSFIAGDDEQYF. The CDR3 bases are TGTGCCAGCAGCTTTATAGCGGGGGACGACGAGCAGTACTTC.

This chain connects TRBV6-5 to TRBJ2-7, with D possibly matching TRBD1 (6 bases). This CDR3 has 16 residues. The germline gives CDR1 MNHEY, CDR2 SVGAGI. The ends were cut back, 0 bases at V and 0 bases at J, with 12 bases in the middle. CDR3 amino acids: CASSYSRSGDSYEQYF. The CDR3, as DNA: TGTGCCAGCAGTTACTCGAGATCAGGGGACTCCTACGAGCAGTACTTC.

The CDR3 nucleotides are TGTGCCAGCAGCCTCCGTCTTTTTAGCAATCAGCCCCAGCATTTT. This encodes CASSLRLFSNQPQHF. The V call is TRBV28, the J call TRBJ1-5; D unclear. The length of the CDR3 is 15 residues. Trimming pared 6 bases from V and 0 bases from J, leaving 12 bases between. Germline V gene sequence: CDR1 MDHEN, CDR2 SYDVKM.